The 28 T cell receptor beta chains presented below share a single source sample, sequenced in a study of T cell clones after liver transplantation. Profiled with immunoSEQ multiplex PCR; TCRdb holds only in-frame clones, not every one. The repertoire has more than 95,000 clones, 75% to 85% of them found once; the top ten carry over 0.75%. Sequenced material: CD4+ T cells from blood, taken before liver transplant. The receptor set was obtained from a human donor who received a liver transplant.

The chain couples TRBV18 to TRBJ1-2; 10 bases agree with TRBD1. CDR1 KGHSH and CDR2 LQKENI come from the germline V gene. Unmatched junction bases numbered 18, after V lost 3 bases and J lost 8 bases. This CDR3 spans 18 amino acids. The CDR3 is CASSPPGIGGQGVRGYTF. In DNA form, the CDR3 reads TGTGCCAGCTCACCCCCCGGTATCGGCGGACAGGGGGTACGGGGCTACACCTTC.

CDR3 coding DNA: TGCGCCAGCAGCCAAGAGATCCCGGGATCCTACAATGAGCAGTTCTTC. Protein product: CASSQEIPGSYNEQFF. This chain connects TRBV4-1 to TRBJ2-1; D is possibly TRBD2 (5 bases). CDR3 size: 16 residues. The V and J ends lost 0 bases and 1 base respectively, with 10 bases between them. Germline CDR1 MGHRA, CDR2 YSYEKL.

This chain uses TRBV5-1 with TRBJ2-2; unclear D gene. Germline CDR1 SGHRS, CDR2 YFSETQ. Trimming took off 3 bases at V and 9 bases at J, with 15 bases between the two ends. This CDR3 comprises 14 residues. This chain's CDR3 is CASSSVMDAWELFF. The CDR3 DNA is TGCGCCAGCAGCTCCGTAATGGACGCCTGGGAGCTGTTTTTT.

In DNA form, the CDR3 reads TGTGCCAGCAGCGTGGGAGCGGGGGGGCCATACAATGAGCAGTTCTTC. Amino acids: CASSVGAGGPYNEQFF. V and J are TRBV9 and TRBJ2-1; TRBD2 aligns across 10 bases. Trimming cost V 2 bases and J 4 bases; bases outside gene matches: 6. Germline CDR1 is SGDLS and CDR2 is YYNGEE. The CDR3 extends over 16 amino acids.

The chain carries TRBV5-1 and TRBJ2-1; no reliable D call. CDR3 length: 12 residues. Trimming removed 4 bases from V and 7 bases from J, with 9 bases in between. The germline V gene has CDR1 SGHRS and CDR2 YFSETQ. DNA for the CDR3: TGCGCCAGCAGCCCCCCCGGGAATGAGCAGTTCTTC. It codes for CASSPPGNEQFF.

This chain links TRBV7-2 with TRBJ2-1, with TRBD2 matching 8 bases. The CDR3 sequence is 15 residues long. Germline loops: CDR1 SGHTA, CDR2 FQGNSA. V was pared by 3 bases and J by 4 bases, with 5 bases of the junction left unmatched. The CDR3: CASSFALAGYNEQFF. The CDR3 bases are TGTGCCAGCAGCTTCGCGCTAGCGGGTTACAATGAGCAGTTCTTC.

The J gene is TRBJ2-1, the V gene TRBV2; 8 nucleotides line up with TRBD2. The CDR3 contains 14 residues. V shed 4 bases and J 12 bases; nucleotides not matched to a gene: 11. Germline V CDR1 and CDR2: SNHLY, FYNNEI. The CDR3 is CASSGGAGAEGQFF. For the CDR3, the DNA is TGTGCCAGCAGTGGGGGAGCGGGAGCCGAGGGGCAGTTCTTC.

DNA for the CDR3: TGTGCCAGCAGCACCGATTACAATGAGCAGTTCTTC. It translates to CASSTDYNEQFF. V usage is TRBV21-1 and J usage is TRBJ2-1. TRBV21-1 is termed a pseudogene. The CDR3 is 12 amino acids.

The V and J genes are TRBV19 and TRBJ2-3; D may be TRBD1 (6 bases). V lost 4 bases and J 1 base, leaving 15 bases between the germline ends. Germline CDR1 and CDR2: LNHDA and SQIVND (reference sequence). There are 16 residues in the CDR3. The CDR3 spells CASSSWDIRGTDTQYF. CDR3 sequence (DNA): TGTGCCAGTAGTAGCTGGGACATCCGTGGCACAGATACGCAGTATTTT.

This sequence joins TRBV28 and TRBJ2-3, with a weak D call TRBD1 (6 bases). Germline CDR1 reads MDHEN; CDR2 reads SYDVKM. This CDR3 spans 16 amino acids. The V and J ends lost 2 bases and 1 base respectively, with 13 bases between them. The CDR3 is CASSLGPRTGTDTQYF. The CDR3 region has the DNA TGTGCCAGCAGTTTAGGCCCCCGGACAGGCACAGATACGCAGTATTTT.

This clone was counted once. The chain employs TRBV11-2 and TRBJ2-7; D gene uncertain. Germline assignment: CDR1 SGHAT and CDR2 FQNNGV. The CDR3 sequence is 15 residues long. The V end lost 0 bases, the J end lost 0 bases, and 9 bases lay between the germline ends. In DNA, the CDR3 is TGTGCCAGCAGCTTAGAAGGCTTCTTCTCCTACGAGCAGTACTTC. Translating it yields CASSLEGFFSYEQYF. Together with reference TRBV11-2 and TRBJ2-7, the CDR3 gives the full variable domain: EAGVAQSPRYKIIEKRQSVAFWCNPISGHATLYWYQQILGQGPKLLIQFQNNGVVDDSQLPKDRFSAERLKGVDSTLKIQPAKLEDSAVYLCASSLEGFFSYEQYFGPGTRLTVT.

The chain employs TRBV9 and TRBJ2-2; 8 bases agree with TRBD1. V gave up 0 bases and J gave up 6 bases; unmatched junction bases: 1. Germline V gene data show CDR1 as SGDLS and CDR2 as YYNGEE. CDR3 length: 14 amino acids. CDR3 sequence reads: CASSVAQGAGELFF. CDR3 sequence (DNA): TGTGCCAGCAGCGTAGCACAGGGGGCCGGGGAGCTGTTTTTT. Filled out from reference TRBV9 and TRBJ2-2, the complete variable domain reads DSGVTQTPKHLITATGQRVTLRCSPRSGDLSVYWYQQSLDQGLQFLIQYYNGEERAKGNILERFSAQQFPDLHSELNLSSLELGDSALYFCASSVAQGAGELFFGEGSRLTVL.

This chain links TRBV6-5 with TRBJ2-7; TRBD1 matches 10 bases. Germline CDR1 is MNHEY and CDR2 is SVGAGI. The CDR3 totals 16 residues. V lost 3 bases and J lost 6; bases outside the gene matches: 11. The CDR3 DNA follows: TGTGCCAGCAGTTATTCGATCCGACAGGGGGCGAGCGAGCAGTACTTC. It is translated as CASSYSIRQGASEQYF.

This clone occurred once. The CDR3 reads CASNDRGFASEKLFF. As DNA, the CDR3 is TGTGCCAGTAATGACAGGGGATTTGCCAGCGAAAAACTGTTTTTT. The genes are TRBV19 and TRBJ1-4; 8 bases fit TRBD1. This CDR3 has 15 amino acids. Germline V gene lookup returns CDR1 LNHDA and CDR2 SQIVND (reference sequence). V shed 7 bases and J 8 bases; nucleotides not matched to a gene: 12.

The chain links TRBV5-1 to TRBJ2-7, with D maybe TRBD1 (5 bases). The CDR3 is made up of 15 amino acids. The V gene's germline CDR1 is SGHRS and CDR2 YFSETQ. The V end lost 3 bases, the J end lost 3 bases, and 16 bases lay between the germline ends. The CDR3 DNA reads TGCGCCAGCAGCTCCGCCCCAGGGCCCGACTACGAGCAGTACTTC. Translated, it gives CASSSAPGPDYEQYF.

This chain uses TRBV9 with TRBJ2-2, with TRBD2 as a possible D gene (5 bases). Trimming removed 4 bases from V and 0 bases from J, with 10 bases in between. Per germline, CDR1 SGDLS and CDR2 YYNGEE. The CDR3 sequence is 15 residues long. This CDR3 reads CASSLTSSNTGELFF. Here the CDR3 DNA reads TGTGCCAGCAGCTTAACTAGTTCGAACACCGGGGAGCTGTTTTTT. Based on the CDR3 plus reference TRBV9 and TRBJ2-2, the full variable domain is DSGVTQTPKHLITATGQRVTLRCSPRSGDLSVYWYQQSLDQGLQFLIQYYNGEERAKGNILERFSAQQFPDLHSELNLSSLELGDSALYFCASSLTSSNTGELFFGEGSRLTVL.

This clone has a count of ten or more. The chain links TRBV7-2 to TRBJ1-2, with TRBD1 as a possible D gene (5 bases). Germline V gene sequence: CDR1 SGHTA, CDR2 FQGNSA. The V gene lost 9 bases and the J gene lost 4 bases, with 18 bases spanning the gap. This CDR3 is built from 14 residues. The CDR3 loop is CASKSGLGFYGYTF. CDR3 coding DNA: TGTGCCAGTAAATCGGGGCTGGGTTTCTATGGCTACACCTTC. Combining the CDR3 with reference TRBV7-2 and TRBJ1-2 gives the whole variable domain GAGVSQSPSNKVTEKGKDVELRCDPISGHTALYWYRQSLGQGLEFLIYFQGNSAPDKSGLPSDRFSAERTGGSVSTLTIQRTQQEDSAVYLCASKSGLGFYGYTFGSGTRLTVV.

The rearrangement uses TRBV15 and TRBJ2-7; 8 nucleotides agree with TRBD2. Germline V gives CDR1 LNHNV, CDR2 YYDKDF (reference sequence). The junction had 9 bases not matched to a gene; V was cut back by 5 bases and J by 3 bases. The CDR3 spans 15 residues. This chain's CDR3 is CATSLVLAEGYEQYF. For the CDR3, the DNA is TGTGCCACCAGCTTAGTACTAGCGGAAGGCTACGAGCAGTACTTC.

The sample holds a few counts of this clone. The chain combines TRBV4-1 with TRBJ2-1; TRBD2 agrees at 13 bases. CDR1 and CDR2 from the germline V gene are MGHRA and YSYEKL. The CDR3 loop spans 18 amino acids. J gave up 4 bases and V 0 bases, and 6 bases lay outside the gene matches. CDR3 region: CASSQDSTSGRIYNEQFF. CDR3 DNA: TGCGCCAGCAGCCAAGATTCGACTAGCGGGAGGATTTACAATGAGCAGTTCTTC.

The chain couples TRBV10-3 to TRBJ2-4; D call uncertain. The V gene lost 3 bases and the J gene lost 1 base, with 7 bases spanning the gap. CDR1 ENHRY and CDR2 SYGVKD come from the germline V gene. This CDR3 is built from 14 residues. CDR3 loop: CAISETPAKNIQYF. CDR3 nucleotide sequence: TGTGCCATCAGTGAAACCCCCGCCAAAAACATTCAGTACTTC.

By share of the sample, this clone is medium-sized (0.01 to 0.1%). The chain employs TRBV30 and TRBJ1-2; no firm D call. The CDR3 loop spans 13 amino acids. The germline V and J ends were trimmed by 6 bases and 0 bases, with 11 bases remaining between them. Germline CDR1 and CDR2: GTSNPN and SVGIG (reference sequence). The CDR3 region is CACPKRSNYGYTF. DNA for the CDR3: TGTGCCTGCCCAAAGAGGTCTAACTATGGCTACACCTTC. The entire variable domain, with the rest obtained from reference TRBV30 and TRBJ1-2, is as follows: SQTIHQWPATLVQPVGSPLSLECTVEGTSNPNLYWYRQAAGRGLQLLFYSVGIGQISSEVPQNLSASRPQDRQFILSSKKLLLSDSGFYLCACPKRSNYGYTFGSGTRLTVV.

The chain employs TRBV28 and TRBJ1-1, with D maybe TRBD1 (5 bases). Trimming removed 4 bases from V and 0 bases from J, with 9 bases in between. Germline V gene sequence: CDR1 MDHEN, CDR2 SYDVKM. The CDR3 consists of 14 residues. CDR3 protein: CASSSQGMNTEAFF. CDR3 nucleotide sequence: TGTGCCAGCAGTTCCCAGGGTATGAACACTGAAGCTTTCTTT.

The chain uses TRBV5-5 and TRBJ1-5, with 7 bases lining up with TRBD1. This CDR3 is built from 16 residues. Germline V CDR1 and CDR2: SGHKS, YYEKEE (reference sequence). The V gene end was trimmed by 4 bases and the J gene end by 0 bases; junction bases not matched to a gene: 7. Here the CDR3 DNA reads TGTGCCAGCAGCCGGCAGGGGGGGTATAGCAATCAGCCCCAGCATTTT. This translates into CASSRQGGYSNQPQHF.

The rearrangement joins TRBV4-1 to TRBJ2-5; 7 nucleotides agree with TRBD1. V was pared by 4 bases and J by 2 bases, with 1 base of the junction left unmatched. Germline CDR1 and CDR2: MGHRA and YSYEKL. There are 13 residues in the CDR3. For the CDR3, the DNA is TGCGCCAGCAGCCCGACAGGGCAAGAGACCCAGTACTTC. This encodes CASSPTGQETQYF.

The chain carries TRBV6-4 and TRBJ2-1; D is ambiguous. The V and J ends lost 6 bases and 11 bases respectively, with 20 bases between them. Germline loops: CDR1 MRHNA, CDR2 SNTAGT. CDR3 size: 14 residues. The chain's CDR3 is CASRTASPPPKQFF. Written as DNA, the CDR3 is TGTGCCAGCAGGACTGCCAGCCCCCCCCCGAAGCAGTTCTTC.

The chain uses TRBV7-6 and TRBJ2-4, with TRBD2 as a possible D gene (6 bases). V shed 1 base and J shed 1 base, with 8 bases lying between them. The germline gives CDR1 SGHVS, CDR2 FNYEAQ. This CDR3 is built from 15 residues. The CDR3 is CASSLVAGAKNIQYF. The CDR3 region has the DNA TGTGCCAGCAGCTTAGTGGCGGGGGCCAAAAACATTCAGTACTTC.

This chain joins TRBV2 and TRBJ1-1; weak D call: TRBD1 (5 bases). This CDR3 has 13 residues. The V gene lost 5 bases and the J gene lost 4 bases, with 11 bases spanning the gap. The V gene's germline CDR1 is SNHLY and CDR2 FYNNEI. Here the CDR3 DNA reads TGTGCCAGCAGTATCAGGGTGGGCACTGAAGCTTTCTTT. Translation: CASSIRVGTEAFF.

The rearrangement joins TRBV30 to TRBJ2-5; unclear D gene. The germline CDR1 and CDR2 sequences are GTSNPN and SVGIG (reference sequence). Trimming left V 0 bases short and J 1 base short, with 9 bases between. This CDR3 has 14 residues. Here the CDR3 DNA reads TGTGCCTGGAGTGTAGGCCACTCCCAAGAGACCCAGTACTTC. Amino acids: CAWSVGHSQETQYF.